Following are 17 T cell receptor beta chains from one sample sequenced in a study of breast tumors, draining lymph nodes, adjacent tissues listed by TCRdb under 2016. Lymph node samples were obtained from the axillary draining lymph nodes of breast cancer patients. The library was prepared using multiplex PCR. The reads were generated on an Illumina HiSeq 2000. The public reads were quality trimmed at Q25 with fastp and then assembled into clones with MiXCR by TCRdb, keeping productive beta chains. Entries that share a CDR3 protein sequence are merged under the most common genes and DNA. The sample profile shows 85,000 to 130,000 distinct CDR3 sequences; 30% of them were found once. Of the sample, 4.5% to 7% falls within the top ten clones. Sequenced material: axillary lymph node tissue. The receptors were sampled from a female donor with breast cancer. Some clones in this sample may be carry-over from other donors' samples.

This clonotype showed up many times. The rearrangement links TRBV12-3 or TRBV12-4 to TRBJ2-2, with 9 bases fitting TRBD2. This CDR3 has 15 amino acids. After removal of 3 bases from V and 7 bases from J, the junction contained 6 bases not matched to a gene. CDR3 in amino acids: CASSLLAGGVGELFF. The CDR3 coding sequence is TGTGCCAGCAGTTTGTTGGCGGGAGGGGTCGGGGAGCTGTTTTTT.

There are many counts of this clonotype. The chain combines TRBV25-1 with TRBJ2-3; 15 bases line up with TRBD2. Trimming cost V 0 bases and J 2 bases; bases outside gene matches: 3. Per germline, CDR1 MGHDK and CDR2 SYGVNS. The CDR3 extends over 18 amino acids. CDR3 protein: CASSEYGLAGGLTDTQYF. The CDR3, as DNA: TGTGCCAGCAGTGAATATGGACTAGCGGGAGGGCTCACAGATACGCAGTATTTT.

This clonotype came up many times. This could be a read error, since a much larger clone is one nucleotide away. This chain connects TRBV20-1 to TRBJ1-5; 10 positions match TRBD1. The CDR3 runs 16 residues. J was trimmed by 3 bases and V by 1 base; bases with no gene match: 6. Germline values: CDR1 DFQATT, CDR2 SNEGSKA (reference sequence). Here the CDR3 reads CSARVGGQGTNQPQHF. CDR3 DNA: TGCAGTGCTAGAGTAGGGGGACAGGGGACCAATCAGCCCCAGCATTTT.

The table lists this clonotype with many counts. The chain has TRBV7-9 and TRBJ1-6; D uncertain. Trimming took 1 base from V and 10 from J, leaving 14 bases between them. CDR1 SEHNR and CDR2 FQNEAQ come from the germline V gene (reference sequence). CDR3 size: 15 residues. The CDR3 DNA sequence: TGTGCCAGCAGCTTAGACGGGGTGTGGAGGTCACCCCTCCACTTT. Amino acid sequence: CASSLDGVWRSPLHF.

The chain carries TRBV12-3 or TRBV12-4 and TRBJ1-1; 7 bases agree with TRBD1. This CDR3 is 15 amino acids long. V was pared by 5 bases and J by 1 base, with 7 bases of the junction left unmatched. The CDR3 protein is CASSLLQGRNTEAFF. The CDR3 bases are TGTGCCAGCAGTCTACTACAGGGGAGGAACACTGAAGCTTTCTTT.

The table lists this clonotype with many counts. The genes are TRBV5-1 and TRBJ1-2; 7 nucleotides line up with TRBD1. The CDR3 is made up of 14 amino acids. V lost 0 bases and J lost 8; bases outside the gene matches: 7. Germline CDR1 reads SGHRS; CDR2 reads YFSETQ. CDR3 DNA sequence: TGCGCCAGCAGCTTGGTCACAGGGGCGGAGGGCTACACCTTC. The encoded protein is CASSLVTGAEGYTF.

This clonotype was recorded many times. The chain carries TRBV2 and TRBJ1-3; D uncertain. Germline lookup yields CDR1 SNHLY and CDR2 FYNNEI. The CDR3 runs to 18 residues. Trimming left V 2 bases short and J 0 bases short, with 17 bases between. The CDR3 protein is CASSERWVYGGSGNTIYF. The CDR3 DNA follows: TGTGCCAGCAGTGAACGTTGGGTATATGGCGGCTCTGGAAACACCATATATTTT.

The chain joins TRBV29-1 to TRBJ1-2; weak D call: TRBD1 (5 bases). CDR1 is SQVTM and CDR2 is ANQGSEA in the germline V gene. CDR3 size: 12 residues. Trimming took 8 bases from V and 7 from J, leaving 17 bases between them. This chain's CDR3 is CSSGTEECGYTF. The CDR3 region has the DNA TGCAGCTCTGGGACCGAGGAGTGTGGCTACACCTTC.

This clonotype was recorded many times. The rearrangement joins TRBV7-9 to TRBJ1-4; 10 bases are shared with TRBD1. CDR1 and CDR2 from the germline V gene are SEHNR and FQNEAQ (reference sequence). This CDR3 comprises 17 residues. After removal of 4 bases from V and 5 bases from J, the junction contained 10 bases not matched to a gene. In DNA, the CDR3 is TGTGCCAGCAGCTCTCGGGACAGGGGAGGGGAGAATGAAAAACTGTTTTTT. Protein sequence: CASSSRDRGGENEKLFF.

The J gene is TRBJ2-5, the V gene TRBV29-1; no definite D call. Germline CDR1 reads SQVTM; CDR2 reads ANQGSEA. The V gene lost 2 bases and the J gene lost 4 bases, with 8 bases spanning the gap. The CDR3 is 12 amino acids. The CDR3 loop is CSVERAGETQYF. In DNA, the CDR3 is TGCAGCGTTGAAAGGGCTGGAGAGACCCAGTACTTC.

In the case of this clonotype: One base away lies a much larger clone, so this may be a sequencing read error. The chain joins TRBV5-4 to TRBJ1-2, with TRBD1 as a possible D gene (6 bases). Germline CDR1 and CDR2: SGHNT and YYREEE (reference sequence). This CDR3 spans 11 amino acids. The chain's CDR3 is CASEGVYAYTF. DNA for the CDR3: TGTGCCAGCGAGGGGGTCTATGCCTACACCTTC.

The J gene is TRBJ2-7, the V gene TRBV20-1; unclear D gene. CDR3 length: 11 residues. Germline V gives CDR1 DFQATT, CDR2 SNEGSKA (reference sequence). V was shortened by 0 bases and J by 12 bases, with 12 bases between the two germline ends. This chain's CDR3 is CSAREGPWSYF. The CDR3 region has the DNA TGCAGTGCTAGAGAGGGCCCCTGGTCGTACTTC.

Concerning this clonotype itself: One end of the junction varies from germline; a read error may be responsible. This chain uses TRBV20-1 with TRBJ1-4; TRBD1 agrees at 9 bases. CDR1 is DFQATT and CDR2 is SNEGSKA in the germline V gene (reference sequence). This CDR3 comprises 14 residues. CDR3 in DNA: TGCAGTGCGGAACAGGGGGCGATGCGCGAAAAACTGCTTTTT. It encodes CSAEQGAMREKLLF.

This clonotype was counted at least ten times. The rearrangement joins TRBV15 to TRBJ2-3; 9 bases are a match to TRBD1. Germline V gene lookup returns CDR1 LNHNV and CDR2 YYDKDF (reference sequence). The CDR3 has 17 amino acids. Trimming at V came to 2 bases and at J to 1 base, leaving 7 bases not matched to a gene. This chain's CDR3 is CATSRSMTGGGTDTQYF. The CDR3 DNA is TGTGCCACCAGCAGATCGATGACAGGGGGAGGCACAGATACGCAGTATTTT.

Details on this clonotype: The conserved closing phenylalanine or tryptophan is absent in this CDR3, likely reflecting a read error. The DNA is left out, because the CDR3 cannot be placed on it with certainty; the CDR3 is given as TCRdb lists it. This chain uses TRBV27 with TRBJ2-5. Germline CDR1 MNHEY, CDR2 SMNVEV (reference sequence). The CDR3 is 8 amino acids in total, end residues counted. The CDR3: CASSLRTV.

The CDR3 region is CSARDYMGLAGAEQFF. The DNA for the CDR3 is TGCAGTGCTAGAGATTATATGGGATTAGCGGGAGCTGAGCAGTTCTTC. V usage is TRBV20-1 and J usage is TRBJ2-1; 9 bases match TRBD2. Trimming cost V 0 bases and J 9 bases; bases outside gene matches: 12. CDR1 DFQATT and CDR2 SNEGSKA come from the germline V gene (reference sequence). This CDR3 region has 16 residues.

This clonotype was seen more than once but under ten times. A read error may be the cause here, since a much bigger clone is one base away. The chain is built from TRBV20-1 and TRBJ2-1; D may be TRBD1 (5 bases). The CDR3 has 12 amino acids. Germline V gene data show CDR1 as DFQATT and CDR2 as SNEGSKA (reference sequence). DNA of the CDR3: TGCAGTGCTAGCACAGGTTGGATTGAGCCGTTCTTC. As protein: CSASTGWIEPFF.